This TCR beta chain was retrieved from a study of blood T cell repertoires in COVID-19. Overall study: Acute-phase and convalescent COVID-19 samples originated in the United States, Italy and Spain. T cells, B-cell-depleted T cells, or PBMCs supplied cDNA or gDNA.

Original data processing: The assay estimated nucleated cells by amplifying reference gene primers. Produced via immunoSEQ multiplex PCR; TCRdb's table is partial and in-frame only. D and trimming come from the DNA, and the V and J calls and clone size come from that table. The sample shows 200,000 to 250,000 clones, approximately 88% of them seen only once. This CDR3 spans 13 amino acids. V gave up 7 bases and J gave up 5 bases, with 12 bases separating them. Germline assignment: CDR1 LGHNT and CDR2 FRNRAP. The material sequenced was peripheral blood. The TCR was taken from a man in his 60s who had recovered from COVID-19. The gene calls are TRBV12-5 and TRBJ1-5, with D possibly TRBD1 on 5 matching bases. The CDR3 DNA reads TGTGCTAGTGTCGTAGACAGTTATCAGCCCCAGCATTTT. Its protein product is CASVVDSYQPQHF.